Given below is one T cell receptor beta chain in context. The sample belongs to a study of low-dose radiotherapy and immunotherapy resistance in tumors. Across the study: Each fraction for Cohort 1 was 0.5 Gy, given every 2 weeks, and the total came to 6.5 Gy. Those assigned to Cohort 2 were treated with 1 Gy per fraction every two weeks (13 Gy in total over 26 weeks).

Germline assignment: CDR1 MDHEN and CDR2 SYDVKM. The CDR3 runs to 14 residues. The V end lost 7 bases, the J end lost 5 bases, and 17 bases lay between the germline ends. The time point was: before trial treatment. Donors were treated with nivolumab, ipilimumab, aspirin, and low-dose cyclophosphamide and radiotherapy. Those who qualified had advanced solid tumors (lacking tumor-infiltrating lymphocytes). Priming of first-strand cDNA relied on TRAV- and TRBV-specific primers (covering alpha and beta chains). Amplification of TCRs used a constant-region primer and V-primer adapter for approximately 19 PCR cycles. A single record per CDR3 protein comes from TCRdb applying MiXCR to the reads. The sample has more than 50,000 distinct CDR3 sequences; under 30% are singletons.

Here the sequenced sample was PBMCs, taken before treatment. This TCR derives from a male donor with prostate cancer. The chain combines TRBV28 with TRBJ1-2, with a possible D match to TRBD1 (6 bases). The CDR3 region has the DNA TGTGCCAGCACCCCAGACAGGAGGTCGTATGGCTACACCTTC. Translation gives CASTPDRRSYGYTF.